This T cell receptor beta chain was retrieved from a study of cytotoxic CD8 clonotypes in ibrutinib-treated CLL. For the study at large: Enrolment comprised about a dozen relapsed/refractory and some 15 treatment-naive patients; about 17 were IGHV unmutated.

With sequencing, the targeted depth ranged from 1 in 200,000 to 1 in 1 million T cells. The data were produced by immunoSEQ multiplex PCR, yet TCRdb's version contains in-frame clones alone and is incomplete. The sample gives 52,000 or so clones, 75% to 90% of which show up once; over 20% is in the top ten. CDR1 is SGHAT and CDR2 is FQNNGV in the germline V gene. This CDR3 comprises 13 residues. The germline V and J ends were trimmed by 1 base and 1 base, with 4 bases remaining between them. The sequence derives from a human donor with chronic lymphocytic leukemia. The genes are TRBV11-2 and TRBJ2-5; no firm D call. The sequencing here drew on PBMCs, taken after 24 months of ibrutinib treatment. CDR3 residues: CASSLGGQETQYF. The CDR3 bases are TGTGCCAGCAGCTTAGGAGGCCAAGAGACCCAGTACTTC.